This entry is about one T cell receptor (beta chain). The cohort comprised adults aged about 18 to 100 years residing in 20 to 25 US areas. Cohorts were based on clinical histories the participants reported. The sample belongs to a study of blood T cell repertoires in COVID-19. Across the whole study: Samples came from the United States, Italy and Spain, spanning acute and convalescent COVID-19.

Libraries were prepared by immunoSEQ multiplex PCR; TCRdb keeps only in-frame clonotypes and omits some of them. The sample lists 280,000 or so clones, roughly nine tenths occurring once. The CDR3 sequence is 13 residues long. From germline, CDR1 is MNHEY and CDR2 SVGAGI. The V and J ends lost 2 bases and 5 bases respectively, with 9 bases between them. The material sequenced was PBMCs or T cells enriched from blood (not recorded which). The chain employs TRBV6-5 and TRBJ1-1, with D unclear. The origin of this receptor is a woman aged 40 to 55 who had recovered from COVID-19. The CDR3 reads CASSYEVSTEAFF. CDR3 sequence (DNA): TGTGCCAGCAGTTACGAGGTGTCGACTGAAGCTTTCTTT.